This TCR beta chain originates from a study of OX40 agonist ivuxolimab in advanced cancers. The J segment lost 4 bases and the V segment lost 6 bases, leaving 3 bases of the junction unmatched. This CDR3 region has 13 residues. Germline assignment: CDR1 SEHNR and CDR2 FQNEAQ (reference sequence). Sequencing used immunoSEQ multiplex PCR; TCRdb keeps in-frame clones, though not all of them. Among over 25,000 clones, around 85% were seen once, and the ten largest hold 25% to 30%. This sequence was found in an adult with an advanced solid tumor such as melanoma, head and neck, liver or kidney cancer. Sequencing was performed on CD4+ or CD8+ T cells sorted from blood, taken in a trial of the OX40 agonist ivuxolimab. The chain links TRBV7-9 to TRBJ2-1, with 7 bases lining up with TRBD2. CDR3 in amino acids: CASRAGMYNEQFF. CDR3 sequence (DNA): TGTGCCAGCAGAGCGGGAATGTACAATGAGCAGTTCTTC.